These 5 T cell receptor beta chains were sequenced from one sample in a study of cytomegalovirus exposure and HLA in healthy donors (dated by TCRdb to 2017 to 2019). Libraries were constructed by the immunoSEQ multiplex PCR assay. For the multiplex PCR, a mixture combining 60 forward primers for TCR Vbeta segments and 13 reverse primers for TCR Jbeta segments was used. In TCRdb, the immuneACCESS table is reduced to in-frame sequences with V and J assigned. These tables do not hold every clone; where another copy was compared, an unresolved V gene accounts for under half, and the others remain unexplained. This sample has about 170,000 clones in its table, and approximately 75% of those were observed once. Of the sample, less than 1.6% falls within the top ten clones. Sequencing was performed on PBMCs. These receptors all come from a girl aged 5-17 years in good health and CMV-seronegative.

V is TRBV19 and J is TRBJ2-1; the D gene is possibly TRBD1 (6 bases). From germline, CDR1 is LNHDA and CDR2 SQIVND (reference sequence). Trimming took off 6 bases at V and 0 bases at J, with 12 bases between the two ends. The CDR3 has 15 residues. The CDR3 coding sequence is TGTGCCAGTAGCCCCGACAGGTCCTCCTACAATGAGCAGTTCTTC. This sequence encodes CASSPDRSSYNEQFF.

This clone was seen only a few times. The rearrangement links TRBV7-9 to TRBJ2-3, with a tentative D call TRBD1 (7 bases). The CDR3 totals 16 residues. The V end lost 1 base, the J end lost 5 bases, and 16 bases lay between the germline ends. Looked up from germline, CDR1 is SEHNR and CDR2 is FQNEAQ (reference sequence). This CDR3 reads CASSLGDTRGVDTQYF. CDR3 in DNA: TGTGCCAGCAGCTTAGGAGACACCAGGGGGGTAGATACGCAGTATTTT.

The rearrangement joins TRBV7-9 to TRBJ1-1; D unresolved. Germline V CDR1 and CDR2: SEHNR, FQNEAQ (reference sequence). Trimming pared 1 base from V and 0 bases from J, leaving 6 bases between. This CDR3 is built from 14 residues. CDR3 protein: CASSLVSVNTEAFF. The CDR3 region has the DNA TGTGCCAGCAGCTTAGTCAGCGTGAACACTGAAGCTTTCTTT.

The chain combines TRBV5-1 with TRBJ1-2; TRBD1 matches 8 bases. Germline values: CDR1 SGHRS, CDR2 YFSETQ. Trimming at V came to 4 bases and at J to 5 bases, leaving 7 bases not matched to a gene. The CDR3 is 14 amino acids. CDR3 amino acids: CASSTPTGEYGYTF. CDR3 DNA: TGCGCCAGCAGCACCCCGACAGGGGAGTATGGCTACACCTTC.

The rearrangement links TRBV5-1 to TRBJ1-1; TRBD1 agrees at 7 bases. The ends lost 0 bases at V and 4 bases at J; junction bases unmatched: 6. This CDR3 is 15 amino acids long. Germline V gene sequence: CDR1 SGHRS, CDR2 YFSETQ. The CDR3 here is CASSLGQGWSTEAFF. DNA for the CDR3: TGCGCCAGCAGCTTGGGACAGGGCTGGAGCACTGAAGCTTTCTTT.